This T cell receptor (beta chain) was found in a study of cytomegalovirus exposure and HLA in healthy donors. Study-level results: The availability of immune exposure information extended only to CMV serostatus.

CDR1 and CDR2 (germline): SGHDT, YYEEEE. This CDR3 spans 13 amino acids. The V and J ends lost 1 base and 6 bases respectively, with 10 bases between them. A multiplex PCR was run with 60 Vbeta primers and 13 Jbeta primers. Sequenced by immunoSEQ multiplex PCR; TCRdb stores in-frame clones only, minus some. This repertoire shows around 100,000 clones, 60% to 80% found once; its top ten account for about 2.5%. Concerning this clone itself: Its target is unknown.

The sample comprised PBMCs. This TCR was sampled from a man over 45 in good health and CMV-seropositive. V usage is TRBV5-6 and J usage is TRBJ1-2, with D possibly being TRBD1 (6 bases). CDR3 DNA sequence: TGTGCCAGCAGCTTGACAGGGAAACATGGCTACACCTTC. Protein product: CASSLTGKHGYTF.